This T cell receptor beta chain stems from a study of blood T cell repertoires in COVID-19. This clone was recorded once. The V end lost 4 bases, the J end lost 1 base, and 11 bases lay between the germline ends. Germline V gives CDR1 SNHLY, CDR2 FYNNEI. This CDR3 has 14 amino acids. Produced via immunoSEQ multiplex PCR; TCRdb's table is partial and in-frame only. Here the sample spans 200,000 to 250,000 clones, around 83% being singletons. This TCR was recovered from a woman in her thirties or forties who had recovered from COVID-19. Sequenced input: PBMCs or T cells enriched from blood (not recorded which). This chain uses TRBV2 with TRBJ2-7; a possible D gene is TRBD1 (6 bases). The CDR3 coding sequence is TGTGCCAGCAGTGGGGGACAAGGTTCCTACGAGCAGTACTTC. Its protein product is CASSGGQGSYEQYF.